A selection of T cell receptor beta chains follows, all from one sample in a study of immune evolution from preneoplasia to lung adenocarcinoma. The method was immunoSEQ multiplex PCR; TCRdb's version includes in-frame clones alone and lacks a portion of them. The table lists roughly 40,000 clones, 74% of them singletons. The sample taken for sequencing was FFPE invasive lung adenocarcinoma tissue. The origin of the receptors is a person aged 55-75 years with lung adenocarcinoma. CDR3s include the opening cysteine and the closing phenylalanine or tryptophan. D genes are given only for firm matches. The size entry is marked missing in some rows and otherwise reads once, few, many or a size class.

J | V | size | D | DNA | CDR3
TRBJ2-7 | TRBV6-5 | many | NA | TGTGCCAGCAGCCCAGAATACAGGAGCGCCTACGAGCAGTACTTC | CASSPEYRSAYEQYF
TRBJ2-1 | TRBV5-1 | NA | TRBD2 | TGCGCCAGCAGGCCCCAAGCGGGAGAGCGGCGCAATGAGCAGTTCTTC | CASRPQAGERRNEQFF
TRBJ2-1 | TRBV7-9 | once | NA | TGTGCCAGCAGCTTAACTAGCTACAATGAGCAGTTCTTC | CASSLTSYNEQFF
TRBJ2-5 | TRBV28 | NA | TRBD1 | TGTGCCAGCAGTTTCGGGACAGTAAAAGAGACCCAGTACTTC | CASSFGTVKETQYF
TRBJ2-2 | TRBV7-9 | once | NA | TGTGCCAGCAGCTCGGGTGGGACCGGGGAGCTGTTTTTT | CASSSGGTGELFF
TRBJ2-2 | TRBV7-9 | NA | NA | TGTGCCGGATATAGGCAGTTGAACACCGGGGAGCTGTTTTTT | CAGYRQLNTGELFF
TRBJ1-5 | TRBV4-1 | NA | NA | TGCGCCAGCAGCCAAGGGACAGACAATTTATTACAGCCCCAGCATTTT | CASSQGTDNLLQPQHF
TRBJ2-7 | TRBV5-4 | NA | TRBD1 | TGTGCCAGCAGCTTAGACAGGGTCTACGAGCAGTACTTC | CASSLDRVYEQYF
TRBJ2-3 | TRBV9 | once | NA | TGTGCCAGCAGCGTACAGGATCTAGCTATAGATACGCAGTATTTT | CASSVQDLAIDTQYF
TRBJ2-5 | TRBV5-4 | NA | TRBD2 | TGTGCCAGCAGGGGAGGGAAGATAGCAGAGACCCAGTACTTC | CASRGGKIAETQYF
TRBJ2-7 | TRBV5-4 | few | TRBD1 | TGTGCCAGCACCCAGGACAGGGTCCATCCCGAGCAGTACTTC | CASTQDRVHPEQYF
TRBJ2-1 | TRBV5-1 | NA | TRBD2 | TGCGCCAGCAGCTTAGTTAGCGGGTTAAGCTCCTACAATGAGCAGTTCTTC | CASSLVSGLSSYNEQFF
TRBJ1-4 | TRBV19 | NA | NA | TGTGCCAGTAGTGGGCCGGGATCACTAAATGAAAAACTGTTTTTT | CASSGPGSLNEKLFF
TRBJ1-4 | TRBV4-2 | NA | NA | TGTGCCAGCAGCCAAGATGAGTCACCTACTAATGAAAAACTGTTTTTT | CASSQDESPTNEKLFF
TRBJ1-1 | TRBV15 | NA | NA | TGTGCCACCAGCAGAGGTGGTGAAGCTTTCTTT | CATSRGGEAFF
TRBJ2-6 | TRBV7-2 | NA | NA | TGTGCCAGCAGCTTAGCGGCTGGGGCCAACGTCCTGACTTTC | CASSLAAGANVLTF
TRBJ1-1 | TRBV5-1 | NA | NA | TGCGCCAGCAGCTGGGGGATAGGGGGTACTGAAGCTTTCTTT | CASSWGIGGTEAFF
TRBJ1-1 | TRBV6-1 | NA | NA | TGTGCCAGCAGTCAAGTTAACACTGAAGCTTTCTTT | CASSQVNTEAFF
TRBJ2-2 | TRBV19 | NA | NA | TGTGCCAGTAGTATGTTGGACACCGGGGAGCTGTTTTTT | CASSMLDTGELFF
TRBJ1-3 | TRBV14 | once | NA | TGTGCCAGCAGTCTAACAGAGACAACCACCATATATTTT | CASSLTETTTIYF
TRBJ1-4 | TRBV28 | NA | NA | TGTGCCAGCACCAAACGCGGGATACTGTTTTTT | CASTKRGILFF
TRBJ2-1 | TRBV10-2 | few | NA | TGCGCCAGCGGGGGGGCGAATGAGCAGTTCTTC | CASGGANEQFF
TRBJ2-7 | TRBV5-6 | NA | TRBD1 | TGTGCCACCCCACTCCACAAGACAGGGCCCACCTACGAGCAGTACTTC | CATPLHKTGPTYEQYF
TRBJ2-1 | TRBV6-6 | NA | TRBD2 | TGTGCCAGCACCTTAGGCGGGAGCGATGAGCAGTTCTTC | CASTLGGSDEQFF
TRBJ2-1 | TRBV5-4 | few | TRBD2 | TGTGCCAGCAGCTGGTCTAGCGGTACTACCTACAATGAGCAGTTCTTC | CASSWSSGTTYNEQFF
TRBJ2-7 | TRBV4-1 | NA | NA | TGCGCCAGCAGCCGGAAAACTAGCTCCTACGAGCAGTACTTC | CASSRKTSSYEQYF
TRBJ1-5 | TRBV5-1 | once | NA | TGCGCCAGCAGCGAGCCCGGTCAGCCCCAGCATTTT | CASSEPGQPQHF
TRBJ2-1 | TRBV5-1 | NA | NA | TGCGCCAGCAGCTTGGGACAATACAATGAGCAGTTCTTC | CASSLGQYNEQFF
TRBJ1-1 | TRBV30 | medium-sized | TRBD1 | TGTGCCTGGAGCCAGGGACAGGGCTCCGAAGCTTTCTTT | CAWSQGQGSEAFF
TRBJ2-1 | TRBV7-2 | NA | NA | TGTGCCAGCAGCATTACTAGTTACAATGAGCAGTTCTTC | CASSITSYNEQFF
TRBJ2-5 | TRBV15 | NA | NA | TGTGCCACCAGCAGCATCCTAGAGACCCTTCAAGAGACCCAGTACTTC | CATSSILETLQETQYF
TRBJ1-1 | TRBV5-1 | NA | TRBD1 | TGCGCCAGCAGCCCTGGACAGGGGAGAGACACTGAAGCTTTCTTT | CASSPGQGRDTEAFF
TRBJ2-7 | TRBV5-1 | NA | TRBD1 | TGCGCCAGCAGCAAGGACAGGAACGAGCAGTACTTC | CASSKDRNEQYF
TRBJ1-2 | TRBV28 | NA | TRBD1 | TGTGCCAGCAGCCTTATGCAGGGGGGCTATGGCTACACCTTC | CASSLMQGGYGYTF
TRBJ2-7 | TRBV7-6 | once | TRBD1 | TGTGCCAGCAGCTTAGACCAAGGACAGGGGCCTGGGGAGCAGTACTTC | CASSLDQGQGPGEQYF